The present T cell receptor (beta chain) was sequenced within a study of vaccination and CD4 T cells after COVID-19. Whole-study context: The authors gave control cultures a CEFX pool, an HIV-1 Nef pool, or no peptide. Study results and caveats: SARS-CoV-2-reactive clonotypes rose nonsignificantly, with the median going from around 20 to 38.

Trimming pared 5 bases from V and 7 bases from J, leaving 20 bases between. CDR3 length: 15 amino acids. Germline-derived CDR1 and CDR2 are MDHEN and SYDVKM. Treatment specified: roughly 10-day PBMC culture with coronavirus spike peptide pools or control peptides (ViraFEST assay). A word on this clonotype: Its antigen is unidentified.

Sequenced with the Oncomine TCR Beta short-read assay was DNA taken from cultured CD4+ T cells. TCRdb re-called the PCR reads with MiXCR, one entry per CDR3 protein. The data hold fewer than 15,000 distinct CDR3 sequences, with 50% to 60% observed a single time. The receptor was isolated from a human donor who had recovered from COVID-19. Material: CD4+ T cells from blood, cultured in vitro. The V and J genes are TRBV28 and TRBJ2-5; D unclear. In nucleotides, the CDR3 is TGTGCCAGCAGTCCCCGCCGTTTAGCCGGCAGGACCCAGTACTTC. Translated: CASSPRRLAGRTQYF.